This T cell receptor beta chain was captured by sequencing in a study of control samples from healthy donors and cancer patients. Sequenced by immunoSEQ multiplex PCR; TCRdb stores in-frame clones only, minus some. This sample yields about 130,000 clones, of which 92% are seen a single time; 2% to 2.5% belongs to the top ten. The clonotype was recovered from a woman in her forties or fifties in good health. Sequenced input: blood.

The CDR3 nucleotides are TGTGCCTGGAGTCCCGGGACCCCGTACGAGCAGTACTTC. As protein: CAWSPGTPYEQYF. This chain joins TRBV30 and TRBJ2-7, with D possibly being TRBD1 or TRBD2 (5 bases each). This CDR3 is built from 13 residues. Germline loops: CDR1 GTSNPN, CDR2 SVGIG (reference sequence). Trimming took off 2 bases at V and 4 bases at J, with 12 bases between the two ends.